The next 9 T cell receptor beta chains were all read from a single sample in a study of T cells in Graves' hyperthyroidism and ophthalmopathy. RNA transcripts served as the template for amplifying TCR beta CDR3 regions. Researchers ran a first-round RT-PCR on the TCR CDR3 using the HTBI primer set. MiXCR, run by TCRdb on the multiplex PCR reads, gives a single entry per CDR3 protein. The data show 250,000 to 350,000 distinct CDR3 sequences, approximately 17% seen once. The sample comprised blood. These receptors were taken from a man aged 25 to 45 with Graves' hyperthyroidism.

At least ten counts were recorded for this clonotype. This rearrangement joins TRBV7-2 to TRBJ2-3; 8 nucleotides match TRBD2. The V gene end was trimmed by 3 bases and the J gene end by 6 bases; junction bases not matched to a gene: 2. The CDR3 extends over 13 amino acids. CDR1 is SGHTA, CDR2 FQGNSA, per germline. The chain's CDR3 is CASSFGLADTQYF. In DNA, the CDR3 is TGTGCCAGCAGCTTCGGACTAGCTGATACGCAGTATTTT.

This clonotype has more than one count but fewer than ten. The chain carries TRBV9 and TRBJ2-7, with D possibly being TRBD2 (6 bases). The CDR3 sequence is 17 residues long. V was clipped by 0 bases and J by 3 bases, with 19 bases between them. CDR1 and CDR2 (germline): SGDLS, YYNGEE. CDR3 protein: CASSVGVLARPFYEQYF. The CDR3 coding sequence is TGTGCCAGCAGCGTAGGGGTCCTAGCGAGGCCATTCTACGAGCAGTACTTC.

The genes are TRBV6-2 or TRBV6-3 and TRBJ2-3, with D tentatively TRBD2 (7 bases). V was clipped by 6 bases and J by 9 bases, with 25 bases between them. CDR3 length: 16 residues. Germline-derived CDR1 and CDR2 are MNHEY and SVGEGT. The CDR3 is CASSPGLQSGVETQYF. For the CDR3, the DNA is TGTGCCAGCAGCCCGGGACTACAGTCAGGGGTAGAAACGCAGTATTTT.

This clonotype was recorded a few times. The chain carries TRBV3-1 and TRBJ2-1, with a possible D match to TRBD1 (6 bases). V was pared by 1 base and J by 15 bases, with 13 bases between. The CDR3 extends over 12 amino acids. The V gene's germline CDR1 is LGHDT and CDR2 YNNKEL (reference sequence). The CDR3 region is CASSQGQEPWFF. Here the CDR3 DNA reads TGTGCCAGCAGCCAAGGACAGGAGCCTTGGTTCTTC.

The chain employs TRBV6-5 and TRBJ1-1, with 8 bases identical to TRBD1. Germline CDR1 and CDR2: MNHEY and SVGAGI. After removal of 4 bases from V and 0 bases from J, the junction contained 10 bases not matched to a gene. The CDR3 consists of 17 residues. Here the CDR3 reads CASSSGDRRYLNTEAFF. CDR3 in DNA: TGTGCCAGCAGTTCCGGGGACAGGAGATATTTGAACACTGAAGCTTTCTTT.

This clonotype came up many times. The chain links TRBV12-3 or TRBV12-4 to TRBJ1-5, with a tentative D call TRBD1 (5 bases). The CDR3 length is 14 residues. Trimming took 4 bases from V and 2 from J, leaving 9 bases between them. This chain's CDR3 is CASSSGLGNQPQHF. The CDR3 DNA reads TGTGCCAGCAGTTCGGGACTAGGCAATCAGCCCCAGCATTTT.

Comment on this clonotype: This may stem from a read error, because a much larger clone lies one nucleotide away. CDR3 in amino acids: CASSEGASGSTDTQYF. The CDR3 region has the DNA TGTGCCAGCAGCGAAGGGGCTAGCGGTAGCACAGATACGCAGTATTTT. V and J are TRBV9 and TRBJ2-3; 7 positions match TRBD2. The CDR3 sequence is 16 residues long. Unmatched junction bases numbered 7, after V lost 3 bases and J lost 0 bases. Germline-derived CDR1 and CDR2 are SGDLS and YYNGEE.

This clonotype was detected many times. DNA for the CDR3: TGTGCCACCGCACAAAATAGCGGGGAGACCCAGTACTTC. Residues: CATAQNSGETQYF. The rearrangement joins TRBV15 to TRBJ2-5; TRBD2 aligns across 7 bases. The CDR3 extends over 13 amino acids. Trimming at V came to 8 bases and at J to 5 bases, leaving 8 bases not matched to a gene. Germline values: CDR1 LNHNV, CDR2 YYDKDF (reference sequence).

In its sample, this clonotype was seen many times. CDR3 DNA sequence: TGTGCCAGCAGCTGGGGGCTTGGGGCGGGTGAAACCTACGAGCAGTACTTC. This codes for CASSWGLGAGETYEQYF. The rearrangement links TRBV28 to TRBJ2-7; weak D call: TRBD1 (6 bases). The ends were cut back, 6 bases at V and 2 bases at J, with 23 bases in the middle. Germline CDR1 is MDHEN and CDR2 is SYDVKM. This CDR3 has 17 amino acids.